Presented here are 3 T cell receptor beta chains from one specimen sequenced in a study of PD-1 blockade in classical Hodgkin lymphoma. The repertoire was sequenced with immunoSEQ multiplex PCR; TCRdb's copy has only in-frame clones and lacks some. The top ten hold 12% of the sample, which has some 62,000 clones, 70% to 90% seen once. All trial patients relapsed after autologous stem cell transplantation. Sequences were derived from peripheral blood mononuclear cells (PBMCs), sampled at baseline. These receptors were obtained from a human donor with classical Hodgkin lymphoma.

This sequence joins TRBV19 and TRBJ2-7; 10 bases align to TRBD1. The V gene's germline CDR1 is LNHDA and CDR2 SQIVND (reference sequence). The CDR3 has 13 residues. Germline trimming cut 5 bases from V and 3 bases from J; bases unmatched to any gene: 1. CDR3 protein: CASSGDRGYEQYF. The CDR3 DNA reads as TGTGCCAGTAGTGGGGACAGGGGCTACGAGCAGTACTTC.

A few counts support this clone. The chain links TRBV9 to TRBJ1-2; maybe TRBD1 (5 bases). The CDR3 loop spans 15 amino acids. In germline, CDR1 is SGDLS, CDR2 YYNGEE. Trimming took 0 bases from V and 2 from J, leaving 11 bases between them. CDR3 bases: TGTGCCAGCAGCGTAGCCTCGGGGGGGAACTATGGCTACACCTTC. Translating gives CASSVASGGNYGYTF.

The chain joins TRBV9 to TRBJ1-3; D gene unclear. The CDR3 sequence is 14 residues long. From germline, CDR1 is SGDLS and CDR2 YYNGEE. The V gene lost 4 bases and the J gene lost 4 bases, with 12 bases spanning the gap. The CDR3 here is CASSLTGKGNTIYF. In nucleotides, the CDR3 is TGTGCCAGCAGCCTAACGGGGAAAGGAAACACCATATATTTT.